This T cell receptor beta chain was captured by sequencing in a study of cytomegalovirus exposure and HLA in healthy donors. Across the whole study: An early data release held 79 million or so unique TCRs from HLA-typed donors.

Deletions cut 1 base from V and 0 bases from J, with 8 bases between. Germline values: CDR1 MNHNS, CDR2 SASEGT. This CDR3 has 15 amino acids. In this sample, this clone turned up once. PCR amplification relied on 60 Vbeta primers (plus 13 Jbeta primers). Using immunoSEQ multiplex PCR, the repertoire was profiled, and TCRdb retains in-frame clones only, with some absent. The sample holds some 100,000 clones, more than 65% seen once. Healthy bone marrow donors formed the donor group. The sequence derives from a woman aged 18-29 years in good health and CMV-seropositive. Sample: PBMCs. The V and J genes are TRBV6-1 and TRBJ2-3; D call uncertain. CDR3 DNA sequence: TGTGCCAGCAGTGAAGACCGGGTTAGCACAGATACGCAGTATTTT. Protein sequence: CASSEDRVSTDTQYF.